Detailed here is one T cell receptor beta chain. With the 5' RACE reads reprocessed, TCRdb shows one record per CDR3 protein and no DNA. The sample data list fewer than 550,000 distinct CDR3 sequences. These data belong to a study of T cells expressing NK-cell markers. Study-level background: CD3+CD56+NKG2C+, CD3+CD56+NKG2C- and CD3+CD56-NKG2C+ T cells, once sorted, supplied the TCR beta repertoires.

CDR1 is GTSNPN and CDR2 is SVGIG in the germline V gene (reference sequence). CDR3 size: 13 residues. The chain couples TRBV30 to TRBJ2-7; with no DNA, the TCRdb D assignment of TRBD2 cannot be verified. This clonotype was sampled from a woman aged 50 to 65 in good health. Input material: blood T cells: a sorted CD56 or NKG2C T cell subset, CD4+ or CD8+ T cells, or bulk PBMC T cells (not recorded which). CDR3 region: CAWSGDGLYEQYF.